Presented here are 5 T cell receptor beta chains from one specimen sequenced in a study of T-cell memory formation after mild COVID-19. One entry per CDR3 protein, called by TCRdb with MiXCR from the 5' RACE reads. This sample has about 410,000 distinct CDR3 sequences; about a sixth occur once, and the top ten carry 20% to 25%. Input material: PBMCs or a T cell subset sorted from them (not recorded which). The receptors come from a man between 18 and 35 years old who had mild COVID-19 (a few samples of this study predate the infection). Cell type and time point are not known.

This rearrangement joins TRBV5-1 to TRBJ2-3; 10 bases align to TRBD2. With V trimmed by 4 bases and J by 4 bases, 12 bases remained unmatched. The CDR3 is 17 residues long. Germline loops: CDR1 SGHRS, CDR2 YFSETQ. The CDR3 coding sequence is TGCGCCAGCAGCAAGAGGGCTAGCGGGGGAACTGCAGATACGCAGTATTTT. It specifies CASSKRASGGTADTQYF.

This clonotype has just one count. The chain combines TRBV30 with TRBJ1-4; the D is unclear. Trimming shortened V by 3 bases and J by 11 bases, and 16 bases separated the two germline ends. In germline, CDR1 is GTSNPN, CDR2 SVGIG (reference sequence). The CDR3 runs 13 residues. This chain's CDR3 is CAWSPDFQAKLFF. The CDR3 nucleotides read TGTGCCTGGAGCCCAGACTTCCAAGCGAAACTGTTTTTT.

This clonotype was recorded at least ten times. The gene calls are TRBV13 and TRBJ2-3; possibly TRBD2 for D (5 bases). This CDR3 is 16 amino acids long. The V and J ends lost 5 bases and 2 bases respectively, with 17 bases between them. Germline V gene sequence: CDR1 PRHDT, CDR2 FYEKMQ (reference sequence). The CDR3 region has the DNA TGTGCCAGCAGCCCCCTCCGGGAAACCACCACAGATACGCAGTATTTT. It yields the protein CASSPLRETTTDTQYF.

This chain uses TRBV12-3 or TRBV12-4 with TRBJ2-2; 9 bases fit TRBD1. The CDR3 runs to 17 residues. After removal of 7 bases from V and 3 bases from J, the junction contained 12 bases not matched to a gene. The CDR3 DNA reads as TGTGCCAGCAAAACAATCCCGGGACAGGGAGACACCGGGGAGCTGTTTTTT. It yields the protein CASKTIPGQGDTGELFF.

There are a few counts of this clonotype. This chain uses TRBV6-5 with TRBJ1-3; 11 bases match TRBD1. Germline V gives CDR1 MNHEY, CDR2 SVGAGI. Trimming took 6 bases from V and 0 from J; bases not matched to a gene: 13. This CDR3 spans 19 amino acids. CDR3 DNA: TGTGCCAGCAGAACCGGACAGGGGGCGACAGGAAACTCTGGAAACACCATATATTTT. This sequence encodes CASRTGQGATGNSGNTIYF.